This T cell receptor (beta chain) comes out of a study of cytomegalovirus exposure and HLA in healthy donors. Study results and limitations: Indistinguishable V segments such as TRBV6-2 and TRBV6-3 were excluded. An assumption of roughly uniform sequencing depth across donors underlay the presence/absence analyses. Versus the roughly 670-donor mean, an Asian-associated ancestry cluster reportedly showed fewer N-insertions in a later analysis. Other equally common chains were less clonally expanded than HLA-associated TCR beta chains, a later analysis showed.

V was clipped by 2 bases and J by 0 bases, with 13 bases between them. Germline CDR1 is KGHSH and CDR2 is LQKENI. The CDR3 runs to 16 residues. Primers: 60 Vbeta forward and 13 Jbeta reverse. TCRdb's table, derived via immunoSEQ multiplex PCR, lists solely in-frame clones and lacks some. The repertoire has 95,000 to 120,000 clones, roughly 70% of them found once; the top ten carry about 8.6%. Details on this clone: Its target is not known.

This TCR was recovered from a young man in good health and CMV-seropositive. Sequencing was done on a sample of PBMCs. The genes are TRBV18 and TRBJ1-2; no clear D. The CDR3 here is CASSPFDIPSNYGYTF. In DNA form, the CDR3 reads TGTGCCAGCTCACCATTCGACATACCCTCTAACTATGGCTACACCTTC.